Following are 29 T cell receptor beta chains from one sample sequenced in a study of blood T cell repertoires in COVID-19. Generated by immunoSEQ multiplex PCR, the TCRdb table keeps only in-frame clones and is missing some. Among about 88,000 clones listed, roughly nine tenths were seen once. Sample: peripheral blood. The receptor source for this set is a woman of 80 years or more with active COVID-19.

The chain has TRBV28 and TRBJ2-1; TRBD2 agrees at 11 bases. V shed 4 bases and J 9 bases; nucleotides not matched to a gene: 14. The germline V gene has CDR1 MDHEN and CDR2 SYDVKM. The CDR3 extends over 17 amino acids. CDR3 in DNA: TGTGCCAGCAGTTCCCTCCGAAAACTAGCGGGAGTTATTGAGCAGTTCTTC. Its translation is CASSSLRKLAGVIEQFF.

This clone appeared a single time. The chain uses TRBV6-5 and TRBJ1-1; maybe TRBD1 (5 bases). The germline V gene encodes CDR1 MNHEY and CDR2 SVGAGI. The V end was cut by 0 bases, the J end by 3 bases, with 11 bases between. The CDR3 extends over 15 amino acids. Written as DNA, the CDR3 is TGTGCCAGCAGTTACTCCCGCGACAGATACACTGAAGCTTTCTTT. Protein: CASSYSRDRYTEAFF.

The gene calls are TRBV29-1 and TRBJ2-7; 8 nucleotides align to TRBD1. The CDR3 sequence is 12 residues long. The junction had 7 bases not matched to a gene; V was cut back by 6 bases and J by 6 bases. Germline loops: CDR1 SQVTM, CDR2 ANQGSEA. The CDR3 protein is CSVTGTGIEQYF. CDR3 DNA sequence: TGCAGCGTAACCGGGACAGGCATCGAGCAGTACTTC.

This clone was recorded once. V gene TRBV3-1 (or the pseudogene TRBV3-2) combines with J gene TRBJ1-2, with D perhaps TRBD1 (5 bases). Germline V gives CDR1 LGHDT, CDR2 YNNKEL (reference sequence). This CDR3 has 18 amino acids. V lost 3 bases and J lost 3, with 23 bases in between. CDR3 residues: CASSQPGPGLQRYYGYTF. In DNA, the CDR3 is TGTGCCAGCAGCCAGCCCGGCCCGGGACTTCAAAGATACTATGGCTACACCTTC.

The V call is TRBV5-1, the J call TRBJ2-3; a weak D match, TRBD1 (5 bases). The germline V gene has CDR1 SGHRS and CDR2 YFSETQ. This CDR3 spans 14 amino acids. Trimming removed 2 bases from V and 2 bases from J, with 9 bases in between. The CDR3 DNA is TGCGCCAGCAGCTTCGACAGACACACAGATACGCAGTATTTT. It encodes CASSFDRHTDTQYF.

As to this clone: This sample also contains other DNA sequences that code for the same CDR3. The chain has TRBV6-5 and TRBJ2-2; possible D gene TRBD1, 6 bases. CDR1 and CDR2 (germline): MNHEY, SVGAGI. This CDR3 is 11 amino acids long. Deletions cut 8 bases from V and 7 bases from J, with 8 bases between. CDR3 nucleotide sequence: TGTGCCAGCTCCAGGGGCGGGGAGCTGTTTTTT. Amino acid sequence: CASSRGGELFF.

V gene TRBV19 combines with J gene TRBJ2-5; D not certain. The CDR3 is 16 residues long. Trimming stripped 4 bases from V and 0 bases from J, with 15 bases between. The germline gives CDR1 LNHDA, CDR2 SQIVND (reference sequence). CDR3: CASSSKGPGHQETQYF. CDR3 bases: TGTGCCAGTAGTAGTAAAGGTCCGGGTCACCAAGAGACCCAGTACTTC. The full variable domain, completed using reference TRBV19 and TRBJ2-5, is DGGITQSPKYLFRKEGQNVTLSCEQNLNHDAMYWYRQDPGQGLRLIYYSQIVNDFQKGDIAEGYSVSREKKESFPLTVTSAQKNPTAFYLCASSSKGPGHQETQYFGPGTRLLVL.

This chain uses TRBV4-1 with TRBJ2-1, with D tentatively TRBD1 (7 bases). This CDR3 has 15 residues. Between the trimmed V and J ends, which lost 6 bases and 5 bases, there was a span of 17 bases. Per the germline V gene, CDR1 is MGHRA and CDR2 is YSYEKL. CDR3 DNA: TGCGCCAGCAGGAACCACAGGGGAGGAAACAATGAGCAGTTCTTC. Its translation is CASRNHRGGNNEQFF.

This chain uses TRBV6-5 with TRBJ2-3; 8 positions match TRBD1. Germline V CDR1 and CDR2: MNHEY, SVGAGI. With 6 bases clipped from V and 11 bases from J, the junction kept 7 bases outside the gene matches. This CDR3 has 12 residues. The CDR3 sequence is CASRDGQGQQYF. CDR3 coding DNA: TGTGCCAGCAGAGACGGACAGGGTCAGCAGTATTTT.

The chain carries TRBV9 and TRBJ1-6; TRBD1 might be the D (6 bases). Germline CDR1 is SGDLS and CDR2 is YYNGEE. V was cut by 1 base and J by 7 bases, with 15 bases left in between. The CDR3 sequence is 16 residues long. CDR3 nucleotides: TGTGCCAGCAGCGTAACGATGGACAGCCGAAATTCACCCCTCCACTTT. Protein sequence: CASSVTMDSRNSPLHF.

DNA for the CDR3: TGTGCCAGCAGTCATAGACAGGGAGAAGCTTTCTTT. Its protein is CASSHRQGEAFF. V gene TRBV5-6 combines with J gene TRBJ1-1, with 7 bases fitting TRBD1. V shed 5 bases, J shed 8 bases, and the junction held 6 bases outside the gene matches. In germline, CDR1 is SGHDT, CDR2 YYEEEE. There are 12 residues in the CDR3. Combining the CDR3 with reference TRBV5-6 and TRBJ1-1 gives the whole variable domain DAGVTQSPTHLIKTRGQQVTLRCSPKSGHDTVSWYQQALGQGPQFIFQYYEEEERQRGNFPDRFSGHQFPNYSSELNVNALLLGDSALYLCASSHRQGEAFFGQGTRLTVV.

This clone has just one count. J is TRBJ2-7 and V is TRBV6-5, with D maybe TRBD1 (6 bases). CDR1 is MNHEY, CDR2 SVGAGI, per germline. CDR3 length: 13 residues. The V end lost 6 bases, the J end lost 3 bases, and 12 bases lay between the germline ends. The CDR3 loop is CASSRDIHYEQYF. CDR3 sequence (DNA): TGTGCCAGCAGCCGGGACATACACTACGAGCAGTACTTC.

The J gene is TRBJ1-2, the V gene TRBV9; 9 nucleotides line up with TRBD1. Germline CDR1 SGDLS, CDR2 YYNGEE. CDR3 length: 15 residues. V lost 3 bases and J lost 6; bases outside the gene matches: 9. The CDR3 reads CASSAGQGRRDGYTF. CDR3 in DNA: TGTGCCAGCAGCGCGGGACAGGGACGACGGGATGGCTACACCTTC.

A few counts support this clone. This rearrangement joins TRBV28 to TRBJ2-5; no definite D call. The CDR3 spans 14 residues. CDR1 and CDR2 (germline): MDHEN, SYDVKM. Deletions cut 2 bases from V and 5 bases from J, with 12 bases between. The CDR3: CASSLLNSRETQYF. In DNA, the CDR3 is TGTGCCAGCAGTTTACTGAACTCCAGGGAGACCCAGTACTTC.

The V and J genes are TRBV27 and TRBJ1-5, with D perhaps TRBD1 (6 bases). The ends were cut back, 3 bases at V and 7 bases at J, with 13 bases in the middle. The CDR3 spans 14 residues. The germline V gene encodes CDR1 MNHEY and CDR2 SMNVEV (reference sequence). CDR3 sequence: CASSLQGFSQPQHF. CDR3 sequence (DNA): TGTGCCAGCAGTTTGCAGGGGTTCAGCCAGCCCCAGCATTTT.

In its sample, this clone was seen once. This sequence joins TRBV2 and TRBJ1-4; unclear D gene. The CDR3 is 18 residues long. Trimming took off 7 bases at V and 2 bases at J, with 23 bases between the two ends. Germline-derived CDR1 and CDR2 are SNHLY and FYNNEI. The CDR3, as DNA: TGTGCCAGCACCCTAGGTGGCTCTGCTGGCCTGACTAATGAAAAACTGTTTTTT. Its translation: CASTLGGSAGLTNEKLFF.

The chain recombines TRBV27 with TRBJ1-1; 8 bases are shared with TRBD1. The ends lost 5 bases at V and 4 bases at J; junction bases unmatched: 9. Germline CDR1 and CDR2: MNHEY and SMNVEV (reference sequence). The CDR3 has 15 residues. CDR3 loop: CASSPRQGLGTEAFF. The CDR3 DNA reads as TGTGCCAGCAGTCCAAGACAGGGGCTGGGCACTGAAGCTTTCTTT.

The chain combines TRBV7-9 with TRBJ1-1; D unresolved. The germline V gene has CDR1 SEHNR and CDR2 FQNEAQ (reference sequence). CDR3 length: 12 amino acids. Deletions cut 7 bases from V and 7 bases from J, with 13 bases between. CDR3: CASTPTNGEAFF. In DNA form, the CDR3 reads TGTGCCAGCACTCCGACAAATGGTGAAGCTTTCTTT.

The chain uses TRBV6-4 and TRBJ1-2, with 7 bases aligning to TRBD1. Germline V lookup: CDR1 MRHNA, CDR2 SNTAGT. The J segment lost 4 bases and the V segment lost 3 bases, leaving 2 bases of the junction unmatched. The CDR3 spans 13 residues. Written as DNA, the CDR3 is TGTGCCAGCAGTGAGTCAGGGGGCTATGGCTACACCTTC. Translating it yields CASSESGGYGYTF.

V is TRBV5-1 and J is TRBJ2-7, with TRBD1 as a possible D gene (11 bases). CDR1 is SGHRS, CDR2 YFSETQ, per germline. Trimming stripped 4 bases from V and 7 bases from J, with 33 bases between. This CDR3 has 19 residues. The CDR3 sequence is CASSARTGGIAGGAGEQYF. The CDR3 DNA reads TGCGCCAGCAGCGCCCGGACAGGGGGCATAGCGGGAGGAGCTGGAGAGCAGTACTTC.

This chain joins TRBV19 and TRBJ1-2; 9 nucleotides agree with TRBD1. The CDR3 contains 15 residues. The V gene end was trimmed by 5 bases and the J gene end by 7 bases; junction bases not matched to a gene: 11. Germline values: CDR1 LNHDA, CDR2 SQIVND (reference sequence). CDR3 DNA: TGTGCCAGTAGTCGTGACAGGGGGGGACAGTTTGGCTACACCTTC. Amino acids: CASSRDRGGQFGYTF.

The chain carries TRBV14 and TRBJ2-2; no clear D gene. The CDR3 is 16 amino acids. CDR1 SGHDN and CDR2 FVKESK come from the germline V gene. Deletions cut 4 bases from V and 7 bases from J, with 19 bases between. The CDR3 region has the DNA TGTGCCAGCAGCCCGCCTAGACCACTCCTTGGCGGGGAGCTGTTTTTT. Protein: CASSPPRPLLGGELFF.

The chain carries TRBV7-7 and TRBJ2-2, with D uncertain. This CDR3 spans 13 amino acids. The germline V and J ends were trimmed by 10 bases and 1 base, with 10 bases remaining between them. Per the germline V gene, CDR1 is SSHAT and CDR2 is FNYEAQ (reference sequence). The CDR3 DNA sequence: TGTGCCATACCTGGCGGGAACACCGGGGAGCTGTTTTTT. It codes for CAIPGGNTGELFF. Full variable domain (remainder filled in from reference TRBV7-7 and TRBJ2-2): GAGVSQSPRYKVTKRGQDVTLRCDPISSHATLYWYQQALGQGPEFLTYFNYEAQPDKSGLPSDRFSAERPEGSISTLTIQRTEQRDSAMYRCAIPGGNTGELFFGEGSRLTVL.

This clone was detected only once. The gene calls are TRBV9 and TRBJ2-1; possible D gene TRBD2, 6 bases. The CDR3 sequence is 15 residues long. Germline assignment: CDR1 SGDLS and CDR2 YYNGEE. The V gene lost 2 bases and the J gene lost 0 bases, with 9 bases spanning the gap. This chain's CDR3 is CASSVGGHSYNEQFF. DNA of the CDR3: TGTGCCAGCAGCGTGGGGGGTCACTCCTACAATGAGCAGTTCTTC.

The gene calls are TRBV5-6 and TRBJ2-3; possibly TRBD1 for D (6 bases). Looked up from germline, CDR1 is SGHDT and CDR2 is YYEEEE. Trimming stripped 3 bases from V and 2 bases from J, with 13 bases between. The CDR3 contains 15 residues. DNA for the CDR3: TGTGCCAGCAGCTCTTCCCAGGGGATCACAGATACGCAGTATTTT. Translation gives CASSSSQGITDTQYF.

The chain links TRBV19 to TRBJ1-2; weak D call: TRBD1 (5 bases). Germline CDR1 LNHDA, CDR2 SQIVND (reference sequence). With 3 bases removed from V and 4 bases from J, the gap between germline ends came to 15 bases. This CDR3 has 15 residues. The CDR3 DNA follows: TGTGCCAGTAGTATTGGCAGGGCCGCCCCCTATGGCTACACCTTC. As protein: CASSIGRAAPYGYTF.

This clone was observed at least ten times. The rearrangement links TRBV2 to TRBJ2-2; no reliable D call. V was clipped by 3 bases and J by 5 bases, with 10 bases between them. CDR1 and CDR2 from the germline V gene are SNHLY and FYNNEI. This CDR3 is 14 amino acids long. The CDR3 DNA reads TGTGCCAGCAGTGAGGATAGCAAGACCGGGGAGCTGTTTTTT. Translating gives CASSEDSKTGELFF.

V gene TRBV27 combines with J gene TRBJ1-3, with 8 bases that match TRBD1. Germline-derived CDR1 and CDR2 are MNHEY and SMNVEV (reference sequence). The J segment lost 5 bases and the V segment lost 5 bases, leaving 8 bases of the junction unmatched. The CDR3 is made up of 15 amino acids. This CDR3 reads CASSHRGIGRNTIYF. DNA of the CDR3: TGTGCCAGCAGTCACAGGGGGATCGGGAGAAACACCATATATTTT.

The rearrangement joins TRBV11-2 to TRBJ2-6, with 14 bases matching TRBD2. Looked up from germline, CDR1 is SGHAT and CDR2 is FQNNGV. CDR3 size: 19 residues. The V gene end was trimmed by 5 bases and the J gene end by 4 bases; junction bases not matched to a gene: 10. In nucleotides, the CDR3 is TGTGCCAGCAGCCAGGGACTAGCGGGAGCATCTTTGGGGGCCAACGTCCTGACTTTC. Its translation: CASSQGLAGASLGANVLTF.